This T cell receptor (beta chain) emerged from a study of T cells in Graves' hyperthyroidism and ophthalmopathy. On the study more broadly: Sampling of peripheral blood happened at initial diagnosis, prior to any treatment.

The investigators amplified TCR beta CDR3 regions from RNA transcripts. The TCR CDR3 first-round RT-PCR relied on the HTBI primer set. Each CDR3 protein is one row after TCRdb ran MiXCR on the multiplex PCR reads. The repertoire consists of some 690,000 distinct CDR3 sequences, with around 15% occurring once and the leading ten covering around 16%. V gave up 4 bases and J gave up 6 bases, with 13 bases separating them. CDR3 length equals 13 residues. Germline V gene sequence: CDR1 LNHDA, CDR2 SQIVND (reference sequence). Findings and caveats of the study: Peripheral blood also featured most of the thyroid clonotypes expanded above 0.001. Ophthalmopathy stood apart from stable hyperthyroidism in a 13 V-J model.

Note on this clonotype: Antigen: not known.

This chain uses TRBV19 with TRBJ2-7; D may be TRBD1 or TRBD2 (5 bases each). The specimen sequenced was blood. This TCR came from a middle-aged man with Graves' hyperthyroidism. The CDR3 nucleotides are TGTGCCAGTAGTACAGGGACGGAACTCGAGCAGTACTTC. It translates to CASSTGTELEQYF.